Presented here are 30 T cell receptor beta chains from one specimen sequenced in a study of cytomegalovirus exposure and HLA in healthy donors. PCR employed 60 Vbeta and 13 Jbeta primers. Sequencing was performed with immunoSEQ multiplex PCR; in TCRdb, only in-frame clones are kept and a portion is missing. The table records approximately 81,000 clones, around four fifths of them present only once. Sequencing input: PBMCs. The receptors shown here come from a woman aged 45-65 years in good health and CMV-seropositive.

The chain is built from TRBV6-1 and TRBJ2-7; 9 bases line up with TRBD2. After removal of 6 bases from V and 7 bases from J, the junction contained 7 bases not matched to a gene. The CDR3 loop spans 13 amino acids. CDR1 and CDR2 (germline): MNHNS, SASEGT. The CDR3 sequence is CASRGSGSGEQYF. The CDR3, as DNA: TGTGCCAGCAGGGGTAGCGGGAGCGGAGAGCAGTACTTC.

The chain joins TRBV2 to TRBJ2-7; 8 positions match TRBD2. CDR3 length: 14 residues. The trim removed 3 bases at V and 1 base at J, leaving 2 bases unmatched. CDR1 and CDR2 (germline): SNHLY, FYNNEI. CDR3 sequence: CASSDPSGSYEQYF. CDR3 in DNA: TGTGCCAGCAGTGACCCTAGCGGGTCCTACGAGCAGTACTTC.

The table lists this clone with a few counts. J is TRBJ1-2 and V is TRBV28, with 10 bases that match TRBD1. This CDR3 contains 13 residues. CDR1 and CDR2 (germline): MDHEN, SYDVKM. V dropped 10 bases and J dropped 4; count of bases not matched to a gene: 6. CDR3 residues: CAISRTGGYGYTF. The CDR3 DNA reads as TGTGCCATTTCCCGGACAGGGGGCTATGGCTACACCTTC.

The genes are TRBV25-1 and TRBJ2-7; D is uncertain. V lost 4 bases, J lost 3 bases, and 10 bases lay in between. The CDR3 contains 13 residues. From germline, CDR1 is MGHDK and CDR2 SYGVNS. The CDR3 nucleotides read TGTGCCAGCAGTGTCACAGATATCTACGAGCAGTACTTC. It is translated as CASSVTDIYEQYF.

CDR3 protein: CASSLTGDRPYGYTF. CDR3 nucleotides: TGCGCCAGCAGCTTGACCGGGGACAGGCCCTATGGCTACACCTTC. V gene TRBV5-1 combines with J gene TRBJ1-2, with 8 bases that match TRBD1. With 1 base clipped from V and 4 bases from J, the junction kept 6 bases outside the gene matches. Per the germline V gene, CDR1 is SGHRS and CDR2 is YFSETQ. The CDR3 totals 15 residues. Drawing the rest from reference TRBV5-1 and TRBJ1-2, the complete variable domain is KAGVTQTPRYLIKTRGQQVTLSCSPISGHRSVSWYQQTPGQGLQFLFEYFSETQRNKGNFPGRFSGRQFSNSRSEMNVSTLELGDSALYLCASSLTGDRPYGYTFGSGTRLTVV.

This clone showed up just a few times. The chain couples TRBV2 to TRBJ1-4; D is uncertain. The V gene's germline CDR1 is SNHLY and CDR2 FYNNEI. Trimming took 8 bases from V and 8 from J, leaving 15 bases between them. The CDR3 consists of 13 residues. In nucleotides, the CDR3 is TGTGCCAGCCGTACTCGGGGTATGGAAAAACTGTTTTTT. This translates into CASRTRGMEKLFF.

This clone occurred once. This chain uses TRBV6-1 with TRBJ2-7; TRBD1 might be the D (6 bases). The V gene lost 5 bases and the J gene lost 4 bases, with 15 bases spanning the gap. CDR1 MNHNS and CDR2 SASEGT come from the germline V gene. CDR3 length: 14 amino acids. CDR3 in DNA: TGTGCCAGCAGTCAAACGGGACAACGGTACGAGCAGTACTTC. This gives the protein CASSQTGQRYEQYF.

This rearrangement joins TRBV5-1 to TRBJ1-1, with a tentative D call TRBD1 (6 bases). Germline lookup yields CDR1 SGHRS and CDR2 YFSETQ. Trimming shortened V by 4 bases and J by 0 bases, and 13 bases separated the two germline ends. The CDR3 consists of 15 residues. CDR3 sequence reads: CASSLRQVMNTEAFF. The CDR3 DNA reads TGCGCCAGCAGCCTCCGACAGGTAATGAACACTGAAGCTTTCTTT.

Comment on this clone: Germline is not matched at one junction end, which may reflect a read error. The chain joins TRBV7-7 to TRBJ1-5, with D possibly matching TRBD1 (6 bases). Germline V gene sequence: CDR1 SSHAT, CDR2 FNYEAQ (reference sequence). The CDR3 has 16 residues. This CDR3 reads CASSYRATGRGQPQHF. The CDR3 nucleotides are TGTGCTAGCAGCTACCGAGCTACAGGGCGGGGGCAGCCCCAGCATTTT. The full variable domain, in which reference TRBV7-7 and TRBJ1-5 provide the parts outside the CDR3, is GAGVSQSPRYKVTKRGQDVTLRCDPISSHATLYWYQQALGQGPEFLTYFNYEAQPDKSGLPSDRFSAERPEGSISTLTIQRTEQRDSAMYRCASSYRATGRGQPQHFGDGTRLSIL.

This clone has just a few counts. This sequence joins TRBV7-2 and TRBJ2-2, with 9 nucleotides matching TRBD1. The CDR3 extends over 15 amino acids. V was clipped by 0 bases and J by 7 bases; unmatched bases: 3. The germline gives CDR1 SGHTA, CDR2 FQGNSA. CDR3 loop: CASSLATGGLGELFF. Written as DNA, the CDR3 is TGTGCCAGCAGCTTAGCGACAGGGGGTCTCGGGGAGCTGTTTTTT. Drawing the rest from reference TRBV7-2 and TRBJ2-2, the complete variable domain is GAGVSQSPSNKVTEKGKDVELRCDPISGHTALYWYRQSLGQGLEFLIYFQGNSAPDKSGLPSDRFSAERTGGSVSTLTIQRTQQEDSAVYLCASSLATGGLGELFFGEGSRLTVL.

J is TRBJ2-2 and V is TRBV4-2, with 9 bases matching TRBD2. Germline V lookup: CDR1 LGHNA, CDR2 YNFKEQ. The CDR3 totals 16 residues. V shed 0 bases, J shed 7 bases, and the junction held 6 bases outside the gene matches. CDR3 loop: CASSQELAGDGGELFF. In DNA, the CDR3 is TGTGCCAGCAGCCAAGAGTTAGCGGGAGACGGCGGGGAGCTGTTTTTT.

V usage is TRBV11-3 and J usage is TRBJ2-3, with D tentatively TRBD2 (5 bases). There are 15 residues in the CDR3. The germline V gene has CDR1 SGHNT and CDR2 YENEEA. The germline V and J ends were trimmed by 5 bases and 0 bases, with 12 bases remaining between them. In DNA form, the CDR3 reads TGTGCCAGCAGCCCTAGGGAGTCTAGCACAGATACGCAGTATTTT. Protein sequence: CASSPRESSTDTQYF.

This chain uses TRBV2 with TRBJ2-1, with 7 bases aligning to TRBD2. Germline V gene data show CDR1 as SNHLY and CDR2 as FYNNEI. V lost 8 bases and J lost 6; bases outside the gene matches: 10. This CDR3 has 14 residues. Written as DNA, the CDR3 is TGTGCCAGCTATGAAGCGGGACTCCCCAATGAGCAGTTCTTC. Translation gives CASYEAGLPNEQFF.

The CDR3 loop reads CASSDFNQPQHF. CDR3 in DNA: TGTGCCAGCAGTGACTTCAATCAGCCCCAGCATTTT. The V and J genes are TRBV6-1 and TRBJ1-5, with D unresolved. V was trimmed by 3 bases and J by 3 bases, leaving 3 bases between them. This CDR3 has 12 residues. The germline gives CDR1 MNHNS, CDR2 SASEGT.

The chain joins TRBV2 to TRBJ2-1, with D possibly matching TRBD1 (6 bases). The CDR3 is made up of 13 amino acids. Germline CDR1 and CDR2: SNHLY and FYNNEI. Trimming removed 6 bases from V and 8 bases from J, with 14 bases in between. The CDR3 here is CASSQRWGHEQFF. In DNA, the CDR3 is TGTGCCAGCAGCCAGCGCTGGGGGCATGAGCAGTTCTTC.

The chain joins TRBV2 to TRBJ2-3; D might be TRBD1 (6 bases). CDR1 SNHLY and CDR2 FYNNEI come from the germline V gene. The CDR3 runs to 13 residues. Trimming took 3 bases from V and 4 from J, leaving 8 bases between them. CDR3: CASSDPGADTQYF. The DNA of the CDR3 is TGTGCCAGCAGTGACCCAGGGGCAGATACGCAGTATTTT. Combining the CDR3 with reference TRBV2 and TRBJ2-3 gives the whole variable domain EPEVTQTPSHQVTQMGQEVILRCVPISNHLYFYWYRQILGQKVEFLVSFYNNEISEKSEIFDDQFSVERPDGSNFTLKIRSTKLEDSAMYFCASSDPGADTQYFGPGTRLTVL.

The V gene is TRBV19, the J gene TRBJ2-5, with 9 positions matching TRBD1. The CDR3 sequence is 16 residues long. V shed 4 bases, J shed 0 bases, and the junction held 6 bases outside the gene matches. Germline lookup yields CDR1 LNHDA and CDR2 SQIVND (reference sequence). The CDR3 DNA reads as TGTGCCAGTAGTAGGGGACAGGGAGGGGACCAAGAGACCCAGTACTTC. As protein: CASSRGQGGDQETQYF.

Worth noting for this clone: The same CDR3 arises from other DNA sequences in this sample as well. The chain carries TRBV21-1 and TRBJ1-1; the table's D call of TRBD1 was not tested on the DNA. TRBV21-1 is termed a pseudogene. The CDR3 is 14 amino acids. This CDR3 reads CALPERTGHTEAFF. The CDR3 DNA reads TGTGCCTTACCGGAACGGACAGGCCACACTGAAGCCTTCTTT.

The chain carries TRBV11-2 and TRBJ2-1, with D perhaps matching TRBD1 (6 bases). V lost 2 bases and J lost 8, with 16 bases in between. The CDR3 loop spans 15 amino acids. Germline CDR1 and CDR2: SGHAT and FQNNGV. Here the CDR3 DNA reads TGTGCCAGCAGCTTACTAGGTGGCAGGGGAGATGAGCAGTTCTTC. It encodes CASSLLGGRGDEQFF.

This rearrangement joins TRBV5-4 to TRBJ2-7; D remains ambiguous. The CDR3 covers 14 residues. From germline, CDR1 is SGHNT and CDR2 YYREEE (reference sequence). The germline V and J ends were trimmed by 1 base and 0 bases, with 8 bases remaining between them. This CDR3 is CASSLTVPSYEQYF. In nucleotides, the CDR3 is TGTGCCAGCAGCTTGACAGTGCCCTCCTACGAGCAGTACTTC.

The V and J genes are TRBV19 and TRBJ2-1, with 10 bases lining up with TRBD2. In germline, CDR1 is LNHDA, CDR2 SQIVND (reference sequence). CDR3 length: 16 amino acids. After removal of 3 bases from V and 4 bases from J, the junction contained 6 bases not matched to a gene. CDR3 protein: CASSIRTSGAYNEQFF. The CDR3 DNA reads TGTGCCAGTAGTATCCGGACTAGCGGAGCTTACAATGAGCAGTTCTTC. Looking up the rest from reference TRBV19 and TRBJ2-1 gives the full variable domain: DGGITQSPKYLFRKEGQNVTLSCEQNLNHDAMYWYRQDPGQGLRLIYYSQIVNDFQKGDIAEGYSVSREKKESFPLTVTSAQKNPTAFYLCASSIRTSGAYNEQFFGPGTRLTVL.

V is TRBV28 and J is TRBJ1-5, with unresolved D. The CDR3 contains 15 residues. Germline loops: CDR1 MDHEN, CDR2 SYDVKM. The germline V and J ends were trimmed by 5 bases and 3 bases, with 14 bases remaining between them. The CDR3 region has the DNA TGTGCCAGCAGTCCGCGCGCGGGTACCAATCAGCCCCAGCATTTT. Protein product: CASSPRAGTNQPQHF.

This clone appeared a single time. This chain links TRBV2 with TRBJ2-1, with D uncertain. Trimming pared 6 bases from V and 7 bases from J, leaving 13 bases between. This CDR3 has 13 amino acids. The V gene's germline CDR1 is SNHLY and CDR2 FYNNEI. CDR3: CASSETPRNEQFF. The CDR3 nucleotides are TGTGCCAGCAGCGAGACCCCCAGGAATGAGCAGTTCTTC.

This clone was counted between two and nine times. V usage is TRBV4-2 and J usage is TRBJ1-5; unclear D gene. The CDR3 contains 16 residues. Germline V lookup: CDR1 LGHNA, CDR2 YNFKEQ. Deletions cut 0 bases from V and 2 bases from J, with 11 bases between. The CDR3 region has the DNA TGTGCCAGCAGCCAAGAGACCGGACTGCGCAATCAGCCCCAGCATTTT. This gives the protein CASSQETGLRNQPQHF.

This clone showed up many times. V and J are TRBV7-9 and TRBJ1-3; no reliable D call. Germline assignment: CDR1 SEHNR and CDR2 FQNEAQ (reference sequence). Trimming took off 5 bases at V and 9 bases at J, with 17 bases between the two ends. The CDR3 contains 14 residues. The CDR3 is CASSPTEIEATIYF. CDR3 bases: TGTGCCAGCAGCCCGACTGAAATTGAGGCCACCATATATTTT.

V gene TRBV10-3 combines with J gene TRBJ2-1; 9 bases fit TRBD1. V shed 6 bases and J 6 bases; nucleotides not matched to a gene: 9. There are 15 residues in the CDR3. Per germline, CDR1 ENHRY and CDR2 SYGVKD. The chain's CDR3 is CAIRPGQGAINEQFF. CDR3 DNA sequence: TGTGCCATCAGACCGGGACAGGGAGCAATCAATGAGCAGTTCTTC.

In its sample, this clone was seen a few times. Other DNA sequences in this specimen translate into the identical CDR3. V and J are TRBV6-5 and TRBJ1-4; D is possibly TRBD1 (5 bases). CDR1 and CDR2 from the germline V gene are MNHEY and SVGAGI. V shed 0 bases and J shed 8 bases, with 16 bases lying between them. There are 16 residues in the CDR3. The CDR3 DNA reads TGTGCCAGCAGTTACTCTCTAACAGGTCTTAGGGAAAAACTGTTTTTT. Translation gives CASSYSLTGLREKLFF.

The chain recombines TRBV6-1 with TRBJ1-2; the match to TRBD1 covers 7 bases. The CDR3 runs 12 residues. Trimming removed 10 bases from V and 4 bases from J; junction bases left unmatched: 6. Germline CDR1 is MNHNS and CDR2 is SASEGT. DNA of the CDR3: TGTGCCACCCAGACAGGGATCTATGGCTACACCTTC. Protein product: CATQTGIYGYTF.

This chain uses TRBV6-1 with TRBJ2-3; 12 bases are shared with TRBD2. The CDR3 is made up of 15 amino acids. V trimming: 6 bases; J trimming: 0 bases; junction bases outside the gene matches: 1. CDR1 MNHNS and CDR2 SASEGT come from the germline V gene. This chain's CDR3 is CASRGLAGSTDTQYF. CDR3 bases: TGTGCCAGCAGAGGACTAGCGGGGAGCACAGATACGCAGTATTTT.

The sample holds many counts of this clone. V usage is TRBV29-1 and J usage is TRBJ2-5, with 7 nucleotides matching TRBD1. The germline V gene has CDR1 SQVTM and CDR2 ANQGSEA. The J segment lost 3 bases and the V segment lost 7 bases, leaving 5 bases of the junction unmatched. CDR3 size: 12 residues. CDR3 bases: TGCAGCGGCCTGACAGGGAAAGAGACCCAGTACTTC. It encodes CSGLTGKETQYF.